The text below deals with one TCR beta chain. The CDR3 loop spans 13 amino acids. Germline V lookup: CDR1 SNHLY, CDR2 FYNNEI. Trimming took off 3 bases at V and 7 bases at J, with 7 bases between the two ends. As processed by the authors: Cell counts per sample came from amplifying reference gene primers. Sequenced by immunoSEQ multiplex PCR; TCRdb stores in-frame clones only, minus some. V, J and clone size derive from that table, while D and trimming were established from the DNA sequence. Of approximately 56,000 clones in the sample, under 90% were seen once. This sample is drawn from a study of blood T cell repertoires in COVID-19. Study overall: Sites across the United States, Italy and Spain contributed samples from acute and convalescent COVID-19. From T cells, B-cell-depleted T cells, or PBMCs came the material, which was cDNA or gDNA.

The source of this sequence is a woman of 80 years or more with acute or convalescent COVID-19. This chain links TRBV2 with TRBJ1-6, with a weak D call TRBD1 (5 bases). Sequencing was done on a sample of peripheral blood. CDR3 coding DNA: TGTGCCAGCAGTGACAGGGTGAATTCACCCCTCCACTTT. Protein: CASSDRVNSPLHF.